This TCR beta chain was sequenced during a study of cytomegalovirus exposure and HLA in healthy donors. In the case of this clone: As yet, its antigen is unknown.

Study-level points and caveats: Earlier analysis found most TCR beta V segments productive about 90% or about 30% of the time.

The PCR ran on 60 Vbeta and 13 Jbeta primers. Measured with immunoSEQ multiplex PCR; TCRdb has only the in-frame clones, and not every one. The sample carries about 240,000 clones, around 80% recorded once. Trimming shortened V by 4 bases and J by 4 bases, and 17 bases separated the two germline ends. This CDR3 is built from 16 residues. CDR1 and CDR2 (germline): SGHDN, FVKESK. J is TRBJ2-1 and V is TRBV14; possible D gene TRBD1, 6 bases. Sequenced sample: PBMCs. This clonotype was sampled from a woman between 55 and 75 years old in good health and CMV-seropositive. The CDR3 coding sequence is TGTGCCAGCAGCCTTTTAGGGGGAGCGATTTACAATGAGCAGTTCTTC. Encoded protein: CASSLLGGAIYNEQFF.